The rows below give T cell receptor beta chains drawn from one sample of a study of chemoradiotherapy in HPV16-positive cancers. Some clones are missing from TCRdb's copy, which holds only in-frame ones; the method was immunoSEQ multiplex PCR. The sample lists about 570 clones; 88% were seen once. Sequencing used tumor tissue, obtained from a patient who underwent chemoradiotherapy. The receptors were sampled from a human donor with HPV-associated anogenital cancer. The CDR3 runs from the conserved cysteine through the conserved F or W. D genes are given only for firm matches. The size field is filled for only some rows; it gives once, few, many or a size class.

size: .
J: TRBJ2-5
V: TRBV4-1
D: TRBD1
DNA: TGCGCCAGCAGCCAAGAGGCCCTGGACAGGGTTCTAGAGACCCAGTACTTC
CDR3: CASSQEALDRVLETQYF

size: .
J: TRBJ2-6
V: TRBV6-1
D: .
DNA: TGTGCCAGCAGTGAAAAAGGGGATGGGGCCAACGTCCTGACTTTC
CDR3: CASSEKGDGANVLTF

size: .
J: TRBJ2-1
V: TRBV4-1
D: TRBD2
DNA: TGCGCCAGCAGCCAAGAAGGCGGTCGAGGACTAGCGGGGGCTGAGCAGTTCTTC
CDR3: CASSQEGGRGLAGAEQFF

size: .
J: TRBJ1-2
V: TRBV6-5
D: TRBD1
DNA: TGTGCCAGCAGTAAGGACAGGGGGCGACTCTATGGCTACACCTTC
CDR3: CASSKDRGRLYGYTF

size: .
J: TRBJ2-6
V: TRBV6-5
D: .
DNA: TGTGCCAGCAGTTACCCCGGGGCCAACGTCCTGACTTTC
CDR3: CASSYPGANVLTF

size: .
J: TRBJ1-3
V: TRBV6-5
D: .
DNA: TGTGCCAGCACGGGACCGAGCTCTGGAAACACCATATATTTT
CDR3: CASTGPSSGNTIYF

size: .
J: TRBJ1-2
V: TRBV9
D: .
DNA: TGTGCCAGCAGCGCCACAGTTCTTGACTATGGCTACACCTTC
CDR3: CASSATVLDYGYTF

size: .
J: TRBJ2-7
V: TRBV9
D: .
DNA: TGTGCCAGCAGCGTAGTGGGGGGTGCCTACGAGCAGTACTTC
CDR3: CASSVVGGAYEQYF

size: .
J: TRBJ1-5
V: TRBV27
D: TRBD1
DNA: TGTGCCAGCAGTCCTCGACAGGGTGCCGATCAGCCCCAGCATTTT
CDR3: CASSPRQGADQPQHF

size: .
J: TRBJ2-2
V: TRBV13
D: .
DNA: TGTGCCAGCAGCAGGGGCCGACCCACCGGGGAGCTGTTTTTT
CDR3: CASSRGRPTGELFF

size: .
J: TRBJ1-2
V: TRBV6-1
D: .
DNA: TGTGCCAGCAGTCCACAGGAAAACTATGGCTACACCTTC
CDR3: CASSPQENYGYTF

size: .
J: TRBJ1-2
V: TRBV25-1
D: .
DNA: TGTGCCAGCAGTGAACCGATCCCTGATTATGGCTACACCTTC
CDR3: CASSEPIPDYGYTF

size: .
J: TRBJ2-7
V: TRBV27
D: .
DNA: TGTGCCAGCAGTTCCCCCGACTATTCCTACGAGCAGTACTTC
CDR3: CASSSPDYSYEQYF

size: .
J: TRBJ1-3
V: TRBV7-8
D: TRBD1
DNA: TGTGCCAGCAGCTTCGGGACAGGTGCCTCTGGAAACACCATATATTTT
CDR3: CASSFGTGASGNTIYF

size: .
J: TRBJ2-1
V: TRBV6-6
D: TRBD2
DNA: TGTGCCAGCGAGCGGGGGGGATATGAGCAGTTCTTC
CDR3: CASERGGYEQFF

size: .
J: TRBJ1-2
V: TRBV30
D: .
DNA: TGTGCCATATTCGCCTATGGCTACACCTTC
CDR3: CAIFAYGYTF

size: .
J: TRBJ2-1
V: TRBV7-8
D: .
DNA: TGTGCCAGCAGCTTAGGGACAACCTACAATGAGCAGTTCTTC
CDR3: CASSLGTTYNEQFF

size: .
J: TRBJ2-1
V: TRBV27
D: .
DNA: TGTGCCAGTAGACAGAGCTCCTACAATGAGCAGTTCTTC
CDR3: CASRQSSYNEQFF

size: once
J: TRBJ2-5
V: TRBV12-5
D: .
DNA: TGTGCTAGTGGTCCCCCACCGATAGGAGAGACCCAGTACTTC
CDR3: CASGPPPIGETQYF

size: .
J: TRBJ2-5
V: TRBV19
D: .
DNA: TGTGCCACCTCCTGGGGGTCCACAGAGACCCAGTACTTC
CDR3: CATSWGSTETQYF

size: .
J: TRBJ1-1
V: TRBV6-1
D: .
DNA: TGTGCCAGCAACCCCCGGGGGCAGGGGAACACTGAAGCTTTCTTT
CDR3: CASNPRGQGNTEAFF

size: .
J: TRBJ1-3
V: TRBV4-1
D: .
DNA: TGCGCCAGCAGCCAAGGCCAGGTGAGGAACACCATATATTTT
CDR3: CASSQGQVRNTIYF

size: .
J: TRBJ2-1
V: TRBV11-2
D: .
DNA: TGTGCCAGCAGCAACCGGGATAGAGAGAATGAGCAGTTCTTC
CDR3: CASSNRDRENEQFF

size: .
J: TRBJ1-6
V: TRBV18
D: .
DNA: TGTGCCAGCTCGCGACAGGCCGATAATTCACCCCTCCACTTT
CDR3: CASSRQADNSPLHF

size: .
J: TRBJ2-5
V: TRBV4-3
D: .
DNA: TGCGCCAGCAGCCAAGATTGGGGCCCTCAAGAGACCCAGTACTTC
CDR3: CASSQDWGPQETQYF